The 8 T cell receptor beta chains below were found in one sample sequenced in a study of persistence of HIV-infected CD4 T cells. Cells were stimulated with CMV-infected fibroblast lysates at 8.5 to 10 ug/mL. CD40L/CD69 double-negative CD45RO-high memory CD4+ T cells were collected. Sequencing used immunoSEQ version 4 in survey mode. Here immunoSEQ multiplex PCR was the method, and the copy in TCRdb shows in-frame clones only, minus some. The table records 25,000 to 30,000 clones, 78% of them present only once. Antigen specificity for these receptors is unknown. Sequences were derived from CD4+ T cells sorted from PBMCs after 18-hour stimulation, sampled from a patient who received antiretroviral therapy. These receptor sequences come from an adult woman with HIV who was CMV-seropositive.

The V and J genes are TRBV4-1 and TRBJ2-2; a possible D gene is TRBD2 (6 bases). Germline V gene lookup returns CDR1 MGHRA and CDR2 YSYEKL. The CDR3 is 17 amino acids. V dropped 8 bases and J dropped 3 bases, with 22 bases sitting between them. The CDR3 loop reads CASSSGTATSYTGELFF. The CDR3 DNA follows: TGCGCCAGCTCATCTGGGACTGCCACGAGCTACACCGGGGAGCTGTTTTTT.

This clone has only one observation. The chain carries TRBV19 and TRBJ1-4; D not resolved. Between the trimmed V and J ends, which lost 3 bases and 10 bases, there was a span of 12 bases. Germline V gene data show CDR1 as LNHDA and CDR2 as SQIVND (reference sequence). The CDR3 spans 13 residues. The CDR3 protein is CASSIGNTGKLFF. For the CDR3, the DNA is TGTGCCAGTAGTATTGGGAATACGGGAAAACTGTTTTTT.

The chain is built from TRBV18 and TRBJ1-2; D remains unclear. From germline, CDR1 is KGHSH and CDR2 LQKENI. V was trimmed by 1 base and J by 8 bases, leaving 11 bases between them. The CDR3 is 13 amino acids. CDR3 nucleotides: TGTGCCAGCTCACCACGAGAGGGTCTCGGCTACACCTTC. The encoded protein is CASSPREGLGYTF.

By sample fraction, this clone is medium-sized. This chain links TRBV30 with TRBJ1-1; no definite D call. The CDR3 spans 13 residues. The V end was cut by 4 bases, the J end by 0 bases, with 9 bases between. CDR1 GTSNPN and CDR2 SVGIG come from the germline V gene (reference sequence). The DNA for the CDR3 is TGTGCCTGGAATACCGGGATGAACACTGAAGCTTTCTTT. This translates into CAWNTGMNTEAFF.

The chain couples TRBV24-1 to TRBJ2-3; a weak D match, TRBD1 (5 bases). The germline V gene has CDR1 KGHDR and CDR2 SFDVKD. The V and J ends lost 6 bases and 0 bases respectively, with 12 bases between them. The CDR3 runs to 15 residues. The CDR3 sequence is CATSLRGGSTDTQYF. CDR3 bases: TGTGCCACCAGTTTAAGGGGCGGAAGCACAGATACGCAGTATTTT.

V is TRBV4-1 and J is TRBJ1-1; D is possibly TRBD1 (6 bases). V lost 0 bases, J lost 4 bases, and 21 bases lay in between. This CDR3 spans 18 amino acids. Germline assignment: CDR1 MGHRA and CDR2 YSYEKL. The CDR3 DNA reads as TGCGCCAGCAGCCAAGATATACAGGGTTTCCCTGGTGGCACTGAAGCTTTCTTT. This translates into CASSQDIQGFPGGTEAFF.

The chain is built from TRBV12-3 or TRBV12-4 and TRBJ1-4, with D uncertain. The CDR3 is 12 residues long. V dropped 4 bases and J dropped 12 bases, with 12 bases sitting between them. The CDR3 loop is CASSYPRMELFF. The CDR3 bases are TGTGCCAGCAGTTACCCCAGGATGGAACTGTTTTTT.

CDR3: CASSPLGVLYEQYV. The CDR3 region has the DNA TGTGCCAGCAGTCCGTTGGGCGTGTTGTACGAGCAGTACGTC. V usage is TRBV6-6 and J usage is TRBJ2-7; D not resolved. CDR3 length equals 14 residues. The germline V gene has CDR1 MNHNY and CDR2 SVGAGI (reference sequence). V gave up 5 bases and J gave up 4 bases, with 15 bases separating them.